This is a list of T cell receptor beta chains from one sample in a study of cytomegalovirus exposure and HLA in healthy donors. Method: immunoSEQ multiplex PCR; TCRdb's copy keeps in-frame clones and lacks some. Of roughly 230,000 clones in the sample, roughly 85% are singletons; the top ten hold 0.24%. Sequencing was carried out using PBMCs. The receptor source for this set is a girl aged 2 to 10 in good health and CMV-seronegative. The CDR3 runs from the conserved cysteine through the conserved F or W. Fields, in order: J gene, V gene, CDR3 protein.

J: TRBJ1-4
V: TRBV5-1
CDR3: CASRTGATNEKLFF

J: TRBJ1-2
V: TRBV28
CDR3: CASSSGTGGRGYTF

J: TRBJ1-3
V: TRBV6-6
CDR3: CASKGAGWNTIYF

J: TRBJ2-7
V: TRBV19
CDR3: CASSIDSGTGGYEQYF

J: TRBJ2-2
V: TRBV5-6
CDR3: CASSLVGPRNTGELFF

J: TRBJ2-7
V: TRBV5-4
CDR3: CASSLIADSTYEQYF

J: TRBJ1-1
V: TRBV5-4
CDR3: CASSLIGRDMTEAFF

J: TRBJ2-7
V: TRBV5-1
CDR3: CASRSSGRAGGGEQYF

J: TRBJ1-2
V: TRBV5-1
CDR3: CASSLAGGTAGGYTF

J: TRBJ2-3
V: TRBV30
CDR3: CAWSGTWTSGRARNTQYF

J: TRBJ1-5
V: TRBV30
CDR3: CAWSLQGYQPQHF

J: TRBJ2-6
V: TRBV5-8
CDR3: CASSGSGGANVLTF

J: TRBJ1-1
V: TRBV30
CDR3: CAWTGGNTEAFF

J: TRBJ2-1
V: TRBV6-1
CDR3: CASGLAGATYNEQFF

J: TRBJ2-7
V: TRBV10-3
CDR3: CAISASGYEQYF

J: TRBJ2-7
V: TRBV29-1
CDR3: CSVGRGRGTYEQYF

J: TRBJ1-4
V: TRBV21-1
CDR3: CASRIDGQGDEKLFF

J: TRBJ1-2
V: TRBV5-6
CDR3: CASMRAIDDRYGYTF

J: TRBJ1-2
V: TRBV6-1
CDR3: CASITGQGGGYTF

J: TRBJ1-1
V: TRBV5-4
CDR3: CASRWGGNTEAFF

J: TRBJ2-1
V: TRBV7-2
CDR3: CASSPARNSYNEQFF

J: TRBJ1-2
V: TRBV19
CDR3: CAVPGQGENYGYTF

J: TRBJ2-3
V: TRBV7-9
CDR3: CASSLASTGGGADTQYF

J: TRBJ2-7
V: TRBV5-1
CDR3: CASSSGTGLYEQYF

J: TRBJ1-1
V: TRBV28
CDR3: CASRVISTGRRAGTRTEAFF

J: TRBJ2-7
V: TRBV4-2
CDR3: CASSPTSGPYYEQYF

J: TRBJ2-6
V: TRBV30
CDR3: CAWSPDSSGANVLTF

J: TRBJ2-2
V: TRBV29-1
CDR3: CSATTGSTGELFF

J: TRBJ1-1
V: TRBV5-1
CDR3: CASSLGQVNTEAFF